The clone carrying this TCR beta chain was found a few times. This entry is derived from a study of blood T cell repertoires in COVID-19. Study-level background: The study drew acute and convalescent COVID-19 samples from the United States, Italy and Spain. T cells, B-cell-depleted T cells, or PBMCs supplied cDNA or gDNA.

Methods used by the authors: The authors estimated nucleated cell counts from reference gene primer amplification. TCRdb's table, derived via immunoSEQ multiplex PCR, lists solely in-frame clones and lacks some. Clonal size and the V and J genes are those of that table, whereas D and trimming came from the DNA. The table shows 130,000 to 150,000 clones, with roughly four fifths occurring only once. The V segment lost 0 bases and the J segment 6 bases; nucleotides outside the gene matches: 8. Looked up from germline, CDR1 is SGHRS and CDR2 is YFSETQ. The CDR3 has 15 amino acids. This receptor was obtained from a human donor in a cohort sampled during active COVID-19. The V and J genes are TRBV5-1 and TRBJ2-7, with TRBD2 matching over 8 bases. Sequencing input: peripheral blood. In DNA, the CDR3 is TGCGCCAGCAGCTTGGTATCACGGGGGGGCCGCGAGCAGTACTTC. Translating it yields CASSLVSRGGREQYF.